This T cell receptor beta chain was obtained from a study of memory CD4+ T cells and cytomegalovirus serostatus. Note on this clone: Its antigen is not known.

Single viable CD3+CD4+CD8-CD45RO+ cells were sorted as the memory CD4+ T cells. Serostatus was set by detecting CMV pp150, pp28, p38, p52 IgG. TCRdb keeps only in-frame clones here, not all; method: immunoSEQ multiplex PCR. This sample has roughly 48,000 clones, with around 83% found just once. The germline V and J ends were trimmed by 10 bases and 2 bases, with 8 bases remaining between them. CDR1 is LNHDA, CDR2 SQIVND, per germline (reference sequence). The length of the CDR3 is 11 residues. Study observations and caveats: About 40% of the roughly 160 known CMV-associated TCRbeta sequences appeared in CD4+ memory.

The sequenced material came from memory CD4+ T cells from blood. This TCR was recovered from an adult in good health and CMV-seropositive. V and J are TRBV19 and TRBJ2-5; a possible D gene is TRBD2 (5 bases). The CDR3 region has the DNA TGTGCCACCCGGGATCAAGAGACCCAGTACTTC. Encoded protein: CATRDQETQYF.